This T cell receptor beta chain was identified in a study of metastatic and nonmetastatic thyroid tumors (dated by TCRdb to about 2020). Some background on the complete study: Repertoires were compared across peripheral blood and tumor or nodule tissue samples from malignant and benign thyroid patients. What the authors observed across the whole study: In both blood and tumor samples, TCR beta diversity was reported to be significantly higher in malignant tumors than in benign nodules.

Libraries were made using PCR. The sequencer was an Illumina HiSeq 4000. High-throughput sequencing was used to profile the TCR beta-chain CDR3 region of each patient. The published analysis was carried out like this. Drawing on CDR3 differences between clinicopathological groups, the researchers built a classifier meant to tell apart patients with distant-metastatic papillary thyroid cancer. To measure repertoire diversity the researchers used the Shannon index, while the Morisita-Horn index served to gauge how similar the tumor and blood repertoires were. Using fastp trimming at Q25 and MiXCR clonotype assembly, TCRdb reanalyzed the public sequencing data and kept in-frame beta chains. TCRdb's processing, not the study's, gives the V and J calls here. The sample table lists fewer than 30,000 clones, about 17% of them with a count of one. The ten largest clones add up to 4.7% of the sample. Many counts were recorded for this clone. No antigen is known for it. No base quality information exists; no much larger clone differs at one position.

CDR1 and CDR2, per the germline V gene (reference sequence), are SEHNR and FQNEAQ. The CDR3 contains 11 residues, cysteine and phenylalanine counted. Only CDR3 DNA remains: 33 bases, in frame from the first base. V is cut by 3 bases and J by 3 bases, and the space between the germline ends is 2 bases. None of the patients had been given any treatment before thyroid surgery. The study retrospectively analysed patient clinical samples collected from about 2012 to 2019 using T-cell receptor beta sequencing. Sample: blood. The sequence was collected from a female donor with papillary thyroid cancer or a benign thyroid nodule (not recorded which). Some clones in this sample may be carry-over from other donors' samples. The sequence links TRBV7-9 to TRBJ1-1; the D gene is unclear. Here the CDR3 is given as CASSFDTEAFF. The base sequence is TGTGCCAGCAGCTTTGACACTGAAGCTTTCTTT.